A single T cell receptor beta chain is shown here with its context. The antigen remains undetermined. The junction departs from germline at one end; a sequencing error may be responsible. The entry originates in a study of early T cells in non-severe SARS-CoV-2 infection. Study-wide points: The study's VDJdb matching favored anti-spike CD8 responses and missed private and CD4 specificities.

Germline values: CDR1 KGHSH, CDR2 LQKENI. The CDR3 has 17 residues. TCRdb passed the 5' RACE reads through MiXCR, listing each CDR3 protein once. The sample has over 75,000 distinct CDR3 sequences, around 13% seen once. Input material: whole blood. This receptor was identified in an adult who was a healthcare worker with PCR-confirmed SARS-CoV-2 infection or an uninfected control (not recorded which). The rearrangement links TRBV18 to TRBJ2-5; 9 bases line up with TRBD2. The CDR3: CASSRYGGGADHETQYF. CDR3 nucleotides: TGTGCCAGCTCACGTTACGGCGGGGGGGCCGACCATGAGACCCAGTACTTC.